The present T cell receptor beta chain was sequenced within a study of blood T cell repertoires in COVID-19. Repertoires were generated with immunoSEQ multiplex PCR, while TCRdb's copy carries only in-frame clones and drops some. This table holds 100,000 to 120,000 clones, 65% to 90% found once. The CDR3 runs 15 residues. CDR1 and CDR2 from the germline V gene are MGHRA and YSYEKL. The germline V and J ends were trimmed by 5 bases and 2 bases, with 16 bases remaining between them. The TCR originated in a woman aged 60-70 years with acute or convalescent COVID-19. The specimen sequenced was peripheral blood. The rearrangement joins TRBV4-1 to TRBJ2-7, with D perhaps TRBD2 (5 bases). Here the CDR3 DNA reads TGCGCCAGCAGCGATATTTTACGGGGAGCCTACGAGCAGTACTTC. Translation gives CASSDILRGAYEQYF.